Here is one T cell receptor beta chain with its context. Antigen unknown. This specimen belongs to a study of cytomegalovirus exposure and HLA in healthy donors. Study-wide results and limits: Roughly uniform sequencing depth across donors was assumed, possibly incorrectly. In a later analysis, V- and J-gene trimming of beta chains associated with a DCLRE1C missense variant, replicated independently. Later on, an analysis showed TCR association rates differing by HLA locus, with DRB1 the most and HLA-C the fewest.

V was pared by 8 bases and J by 0 bases, with 11 bases between. The CDR3 loop spans 15 amino acids. Germline values: CDR1 KGHSH, CDR2 LQKENI. The study ran its PCR with 60 Vbeta and 13 Jbeta primers. Using immunoSEQ multiplex PCR, the repertoire was profiled, and TCRdb retains in-frame clones only, with some absent. The sample has 150,000 or so clones. This clonotype was sampled from a woman in her 50s in good health and CMV-seronegative. The rearrangement joins TRBV18 to TRBJ2-6; D is ambiguous. Material: PBMCs. Here the CDR3 DNA reads TGTGCCAGCCAGACTGGGTTCTCTGGGGCCAACGTCCTGACTTTC. Translating gives CASQTGFSGANVLTF. Variable domain in full (rest from reference TRBV18 and TRBJ2-6): NAGVMQNPRHLVRRRGQEARLRCSPMKGHSHVYWYRQLPEEGLKFMVYLQKENIIDESGMPKERFSAEFPKEGPSILRIQQVVRGDSAAYFCASQTGFSGANVLTFGAGSRLTVL.